A single sample gave rise to the 27 T cell receptor beta chains below, sequenced in a study of blood T cell repertoires in COVID-19. Only in-frame clones appear in the TCRdb table, and some are missing; sequencing was by immunoSEQ multiplex PCR. Here the sample spans approximately 60,000 clones, about four fifths being singletons. The sample taken for sequencing was peripheral blood. The source of these receptors is a woman at least 80 years old with acute or convalescent COVID-19.

This chain uses TRBV10-1 with TRBJ2-1; 8 positions match TRBD1. Germline lookup yields CDR1 WNHNN and CDR2 SYGVQD (reference sequence). CDR3 length: 15 amino acids. The V segment lost 4 bases and the J segment 4 bases; nucleotides outside the gene matches: 6. Written as DNA, the CDR3 is TGCGCCAGCAGTGGGGGACAGGCCTTATACAATGAGCAGTTCTTC. It is translated as CASSGGQALYNEQFF.

The chain recombines TRBV24-1 with TRBJ2-7; 7 bases fit TRBD1. V was clipped by 2 bases and J by 2 bases; unmatched bases: 5. This CDR3 has 15 amino acids. Germline V gene sequence: CDR1 KGHDR, CDR2 SFDVKD. CDR3 region: CATSDSATGPYEQYF. The DNA for the CDR3 is TGTGCCACCAGTGATTCAGCGACAGGGCCCTACGAGCAGTACTTC.

The rearrangement joins TRBV7-2 to TRBJ2-3; TRBD1 matches 10 bases. V lost 2 bases and J lost 6; bases outside the gene matches: 11. The germline V gene has CDR1 SGHTA and CDR2 FQGNSA. The CDR3 sequence is 17 residues long. CDR3 in amino acids: CASSLPGQGLVSDTQYF. The CDR3 DNA sequence: TGTGCCAGCAGCTTACCGGGACAGGGGTTGGTTTCGGATACGCAGTATTTT.

J is TRBJ2-7 and V is TRBV7-2; D ambiguous. There are 15 residues in the CDR3. V dropped 5 bases and J dropped 2 bases, with 16 bases sitting between them. CDR1 SGHTA and CDR2 FQGNSA come from the germline V gene. CDR3 protein: CASSPGPSGAYEQYF. CDR3 nucleotide sequence: TGTGCCAGCAGCCCCGGTCCCTCAGGCGCCTACGAGCAGTACTTC.

The chain has TRBV27 and TRBJ1-1; tentative D call: TRBD1 (5 bases). Germline V gene sequence: CDR1 MNHEY, CDR2 SMNVEV (reference sequence). Deletions cut 6 bases from V and 7 bases from J, with 9 bases between. The CDR3 consists of 11 residues. The CDR3 nucleotides read TGTGCCAGCAGCCAAACAGGTGAAGCTTTCTTT. Translated, it gives CASSQTGEAFF.

This clone was seen more than once but under ten times. The rearrangement links TRBV7-3 to TRBJ2-1, with D possibly being TRBD2 (6 bases). CDR1 and CDR2 from the germline V gene are SGHTA and FQGTGA. V was cut by 2 bases and J by 3 bases, with 8 bases left in between. This CDR3 contains 14 residues. CDR3 nucleotide sequence: TGTGCCAGCAGCTTAGGCGGGGTCTACAATGAGCAGTTCTTC. Its protein product is CASSLGGVYNEQFF.

The sample holds a few counts of this clone. V is TRBV14 and J is TRBJ2-5; no definite D call. Trimming took off 0 bases at V and 1 base at J, with 9 bases between the two ends. The CDR3 length is 15 residues. Germline V gene sequence: CDR1 SGHDN, CDR2 FVKESK. This CDR3 reads CASSQDRVSQETQYF. CDR3 sequence (DNA): TGTGCCAGCAGCCAAGATCGGGTCTCCCAAGAGACCCAGTACTTC.

This clone was seen more than once but under ten times. This chain uses TRBV28 with TRBJ1-2; tentative D call: TRBD1 (5 bases). The V gene lost 3 bases and the J gene lost 6 bases, with 14 bases spanning the gap. CDR1 is MDHEN and CDR2 is SYDVKM in the germline V gene. The CDR3 length is 14 residues. As DNA, the CDR3 is TGTGCCAGCAGTTTGGGGACTGTCGATAATGGCTACACCTTC. This encodes CASSLGTVDNGYTF.

The J gene is TRBJ2-5, the V gene TRBV18; D is possibly TRBD1 (5 bases). CDR3 size: 13 residues. CDR1 and CDR2 from the germline V gene are KGHSH and LQKENI. Trimming removed 6 bases at V and 5 bases at J, with 13 bases between. The CDR3 DNA reads TGTGCCAGCTCGCAGGGAATTGGGGAGACCCAGTACTTC. Amino acid sequence: CASSQGIGETQYF.

V and J are TRBV11-3 and TRBJ2-7; 9 bases are a match to TRBD2. Trimming removed 4 bases from V and 4 bases from J; junction bases left unmatched: 8. Germline CDR1 is SGHNT and CDR2 is YENEEA. There are 15 residues in the CDR3. CDR3 nucleotides: TGTGCCAGCAGCTCATCAGCGGGGGGCGGGTACGAGCAGTACTTC. This gives the protein CASSSSAGGGYEQYF.

This clone showed up just once. The chain couples TRBV7-9 to TRBJ2-5; 12 bases line up with TRBD2. CDR1 and CDR2 (germline): SEHNR, FQNEAQ (reference sequence). J lost 5 bases, V lost 5 bases, and 6 bases had no gene match. The CDR3 spans 15 residues. The CDR3 here is CASSLRTSGNETQYF. CDR3 DNA: TGTGCCAGCAGCCTCCGGACTAGCGGGAATGAGACCCAGTACTTC.

The chain uses TRBV7-2 and TRBJ2-1; tentative D call: TRBD1 (5 bases). Trimming cost V 5 bases and J 1 base, with 9 bases left between them. This CDR3 contains 14 residues. The germline CDR1 and CDR2 sequences are SGHTA and FQGNSA. This CDR3 reads CASSAGSSYNEQFF. CDR3 in DNA: TGTGCCAGCAGCGCAGGGTCGTCCTACAATGAGCAGTTCTTC. Together with reference TRBV7-2 and TRBJ2-1, the CDR3 gives the full variable domain: GAGVSQSPSNKVTEKGKDVELRCDPISGHTALYWYRQSLGQGLEFLIYFQGNSAPDKSGLPSDRFSAERTGGSVSTLTIQRTQQEDSAVYLCASSAGSSYNEQFFGPGTRLTVL.

The CDR3 coding sequence is TGTGCCAGTAGTATGACAGGGGGTGGCAAGATCGATACGCAGTATTTT. Its translation: CASSMTGGGKIDTQYF. This chain uses TRBV19 with TRBJ2-3; 9 bases agree with TRBD1. CDR3 length equals 16 residues. CDR1 LNHDA and CDR2 SQIVND come from the germline V gene (reference sequence). V shed 3 bases and J 6 bases; nucleotides not matched to a gene: 10.

The chain combines TRBV25-1 with TRBJ1-2; D might be TRBD1 (5 bases). CDR3 length: 13 amino acids. Trimming left V 4 bases short and J 9 bases short, with 15 bases between. Per germline, CDR1 MGHDK and CDR2 SYGVNS. This chain's CDR3 is CASSASGRVRYTF. Written as DNA, the CDR3 is TGTGCCAGCAGTGCTTCAGGGAGGGTACGCTACACCTTC.

The genes are TRBV29-1 and TRBJ2-2, with 7 bases that match TRBD1. CDR1 is SQVTM and CDR2 is ANQGSEA in the germline V gene. Trimming removed 4 bases from V and 6 bases from J; junction bases left unmatched: 8. The CDR3 is 14 residues long. The DNA for the CDR3 is TGCAGCGTTGGAAAAGGGGGCTTGGCCGGGGAGCTGTTTTTT. Encoded protein: CSVGKGGLAGELFF.

V usage is TRBV2 and J usage is TRBJ1-1, with 7 nucleotides matching TRBD1. This CDR3 is built from 12 residues. The germline CDR1 and CDR2 sequences are SNHLY and FYNNEI. Trimming removed 4 bases from V and 11 bases from J; junction bases left unmatched: 7. The CDR3 DNA reads as TGTGCCAGCAGTGGGGACAGCTCGCCGGCTTTCTTT. Translating it yields CASSGDSSPAFF.

The chain links TRBV6-6 to TRBJ2-1, with 7 nucleotides matching TRBD2. CDR1 is MNHNY, CDR2 SVGAGI, per germline (reference sequence). CDR3 length: 13 residues. The trim removed 7 bases at V and 7 bases at J, leaving 7 bases unmatched. This chain's CDR3 is CASNGGSQNEQFF. The CDR3 DNA reads as TGTGCCAGCAACGGGGGGTCTCAGAATGAGCAGTTCTTC.

The chain employs TRBV6-6 and TRBJ1-2, with a weak D call TRBD1 (5 bases). V shed 6 bases and J shed 8 bases, with 16 bases lying between them. This CDR3 region has 13 residues. Looked up from germline, CDR1 is MNHNY and CDR2 is SVGAGI (reference sequence). The CDR3: CASRPLGASGYTF. In nucleotides, the CDR3 is TGTGCCAGCAGGCCACTTGGGGCTTCCGGCTACACCTTC.

The chain uses TRBV6-5 and TRBJ2-3; 14 nucleotides agree with TRBD2. CDR3 length: 14 amino acids. The trim removed 9 bases at V and 6 bases at J, leaving 5 bases unmatched. Germline-derived CDR1 and CDR2 are MNHEY and SVGAGI. The CDR3 here is CARGTSGGGDTQYF. The CDR3 nucleotides are TGTGCCAGAGGGACTAGCGGGGGTGGGGATACGCAGTATTTT.

This chain uses TRBV2 with TRBJ2-3; the D gene is possibly TRBD2 (5 bases). The CDR3 is 13 residues long. With 6 bases removed from V and 0 bases from J, the gap between germline ends came to 7 bases. The germline CDR1 and CDR2 sequences are SNHLY and FYNNEI. CDR3 sequence reads: CASRRTSTDTQYF. For the CDR3, the DNA is TGTGCCAGCAGGCGGACTAGCACAGATACGCAGTATTTT.

The chain links TRBV6-5 to TRBJ2-7, with D possibly TRBD2 on 7 matching bases. Germline CDR1 is MNHEY and CDR2 is SVGAGI. Trimming left V 6 bases short and J 2 bases short, with 14 bases between. CDR3 length: 14 amino acids. The CDR3 spells CASSARGRAYEQYF. For the CDR3, the DNA is TGTGCCAGCAGCGCGCGGGGGCGAGCCTACGAGCAGTACTTC.

This clone was detected a few times. This chain links TRBV20-1 with TRBJ2-1; no definite D call. V lost 1 base to trimming and J lost 12 bases, with 10 bases between them. The CDR3 extends over 11 amino acids. Germline CDR1 is DFQATT and CDR2 is SNEGSKA (reference sequence). This CDR3 reads CSARVGQRQFF. The CDR3 DNA is TGCAGTGCTAGAGTAGGCCAGCGGCAGTTCTTC.

Only one count was recorded for this clone. The chain links TRBV2 to TRBJ2-3; 8 nucleotides align to TRBD2. The CDR3 length is 15 residues. The germline V gene has CDR1 SNHLY and CDR2 FYNNEI. V gave up 10 bases and J gave up 1 base; unmatched junction bases: 10. The CDR3 DNA follows: TGTGCCAACCCCGCAGGGCGGGGGGGCACAGATACGCAGTATTTT. Translating it yields CANPAGRGGTDTQYF.

The rearrangement uses TRBV27 and TRBJ1-4; 7 nucleotides match TRBD1. J gave up 5 bases and V 4 bases, and 10 bases lay outside the gene matches. Germline V gene sequence: CDR1 MNHEY, CDR2 SMNVEV (reference sequence). The CDR3 is made up of 16 amino acids. The CDR3 DNA reads TGTGCCAGCAGTTCCCACTGGACAGGCCCGAATGAAAAACTGTTTTTT. Its protein product is CASSSHWTGPNEKLFF.

The chain employs TRBV7-3 and TRBJ2-2; 10 bases are a match to TRBD2. CDR1 is SGHTA, CDR2 FQGTGA, per germline. The CDR3 spans 16 residues. Trimming removed 5 bases from V and 4 bases from J; junction bases left unmatched: 7. The CDR3 loop reads CASSREAGGITGELFF. The CDR3 DNA reads as TGTGCCAGCAGCAGGGAAGCGGGAGGGATCACCGGGGAGCTGTTTTTT.

The chain carries TRBV5-1 and TRBJ2-1, with 8 bases aligning to TRBD2. V lost 4 bases, J lost 15 bases, and 9 bases stayed unmatched. Germline V gives CDR1 SGHRS, CDR2 YFSETQ. There are 12 residues in the CDR3. Here the CDR3 reads CASSLGGLGSFF. The CDR3 nucleotides read TGCGCCAGCAGCCTGGGGGGACTAGGCTCGTTCTTC.

This sequence joins TRBV18 and TRBJ2-1, with 12 nucleotides matching TRBD2. V trimming: 0 bases; J trimming: 10 bases; junction bases outside the gene matches: 4. The CDR3 consists of 15 residues. Germline CDR1 is KGHSH and CDR2 is LQKENI. This chain's CDR3 is CASSPPTSGGPEQFF. The CDR3 bases are TGTGCCAGCTCACCACCGACTAGCGGGGGACCGGAGCAGTTCTTC.